This T cell receptor beta chain emerged from a study of post-analysis software for immune sequencing data. Overall study findings and caveats: In patients, TRBV5-6, TRBV5-1 and TRBV20-1 belonged to five TRBV segments found more frequently than in controls.

On this clonotype: As yet, its antigen is unknown.

Included in the TCR beta cDNA libraries were unique molecular identifiers. TCRdb analysed the PCR reads with MiXCR anew, one entry per CDR3 protein. Altogether hundreds of thousands of distinct CDR3 sequences are present, about 57% being singletons, with the ten largest covering 4.6%. Germline CDR1 and CDR2: WSHSY and SAAADI. The V and J ends lost 6 bases and 9 bases, in that order; junction bases with no gene match: 12. CDR3 length: 15 amino acids. The clonotype was recovered from a girl aged 5 to 17 with multiple sclerosis. The J gene is TRBJ2-1, the V gene TRBV10-2; 9 bases are shared with TRBD2. Sequences were obtained from blood. The CDR3 loop reads CASSGGTSYFSEQFF. For the CDR3, the DNA is TGCGCCAGCAGCGGAGGGACTAGCTATTTTAGTGAGCAGTTCTTC.